This T cell receptor (beta chain) was observed in a study of T cells in Graves' hyperthyroidism and ophthalmopathy. TCR beta CDR3 regions were amplified from RNA. The HTBI primer set was used in a first-round RT-PCR of the TCR CDR3. TCRdb fed the multiplex PCR reads into MiXCR, producing one record per CDR3 protein. The sample lists about 510,000 distinct CDR3 sequences; 46% were seen once. Study outcomes and limitations: The authors' 13 V-J model separated ophthalmopathy from stable hyperthyroidism. Most thyroid clonotypes expanded above 0.001 appeared in blood too.

This clonotype was counted a few times. As yet, its antigen is unknown. Clinical symptoms, serum thyroxine and TRAb, thyroid ultrasound and orbital computed tomography were used for the diagnoses. The sequence was obtained from an adult woman with Graves' disease, either hyperthyroidism or ophthalmopathy (not recorded which). What was sequenced was peripheral blood or thyroid tissue (not recorded which).

The CDR3 nucleotides are TGTGCCAGCAGCTTAATTATAGGTCAGCCCCAGCATTTT. It codes for CASSLIIGQPQHF. The chain carries TRBV11-2 and TRBJ1-5, with D hard to call. The ends were cut back, 2 bases at V and 6 bases at J, with 8 bases in the middle. There are 13 residues in the CDR3. Germline CDR1 reads SGHAT; CDR2 reads FQNNGV.